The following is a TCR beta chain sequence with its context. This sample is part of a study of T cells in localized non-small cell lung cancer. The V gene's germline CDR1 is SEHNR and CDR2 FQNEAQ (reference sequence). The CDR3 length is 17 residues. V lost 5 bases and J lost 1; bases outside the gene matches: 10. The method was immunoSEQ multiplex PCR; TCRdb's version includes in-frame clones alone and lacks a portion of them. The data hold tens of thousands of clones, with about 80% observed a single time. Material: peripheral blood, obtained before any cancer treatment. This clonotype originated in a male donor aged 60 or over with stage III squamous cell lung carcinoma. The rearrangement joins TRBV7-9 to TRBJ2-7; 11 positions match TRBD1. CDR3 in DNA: TGTGCCAGCAGCACCCTAGGGGGACAGGGGGGTTCCTACGAGCAGTACTTC. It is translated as CASSTLGGQGGSYEQYF. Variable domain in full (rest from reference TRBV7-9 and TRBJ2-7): DTGVSQNPRHKITKRGQNVTFRCDPISEHNRLYWYRQTLGQGPEFLTYFQNEAQLEKSRLLSDRFSAERPKGSFSTLEIQRTEQGDSAMYLCASSTLGGQGGSYEQYFGPGTRLTVT.